Below, 28 T cell receptor beta chains from the same sample are listed, as sequenced in a study of siplizumab effects on memory and regulatory T cells. The assay was immunoSEQ multiplex PCR, and TCRdb's table has in-frame clones only and misses some. The sample has roughly 80,000 clones; approximately 86% are singletons. Sequenced: Tregs sorted from blood. Receptors were obtained from a human donor in good health.

This clone was seen a single time. This chain uses TRBV6-1 with TRBJ1-1, with unresolved D. The CDR3 is 14 residues long. V shed 2 bases and J shed 0 bases, with 7 bases lying between them. Germline CDR1 and CDR2: MNHNS and SASEGT. The DNA for the CDR3 is TGTGCCAGCAGTGAACAACCTATGAACACTGAAGCTTTCTTT. Protein product: CASSEQPMNTEAFF.

The chain uses TRBV5-1 and TRBJ2-3, with 12 positions matching TRBD2. There are 12 residues in the CDR3. V shed 7 bases and J 6 bases; nucleotides not matched to a gene: 0. Germline lookup yields CDR1 SGHRS and CDR2 YFSETQ. In DNA, the CDR3 is TGCGCCAGCGGGACTAGCGGGGATACGCAGTATTTT. Residues: CASGTSGDTQYF.

This rearrangement joins TRBV5-1 to TRBJ1-2, with D perhaps matching TRBD1 (5 bases). V was trimmed by 2 bases and J by 4 bases, leaving 21 bases between them. This CDR3 comprises 17 residues. The V gene's germline CDR1 is SGHRS and CDR2 YFSETQ. In nucleotides, the CDR3 is TGCGCCAGCAGCTTCTTGGGGGATTGGGGAGCTGGCTATGGCTACACCTTC. This sequence encodes CASSFLGDWGAGYGYTF.

The V and J genes are TRBV28 and TRBJ1-5, with TRBD1 as a possible D gene (5 bases). Trimming shortened V by 2 bases and J by 3 bases, and 14 bases separated the two germline ends. Germline CDR1 is MDHEN and CDR2 is SYDVKM. CDR3 length equals 16 residues. The CDR3 loop is CASSLIIREANQPQHF. CDR3 DNA sequence: TGTGCCAGCAGTTTAATAATCAGGGAGGCCAATCAGCCCCAGCATTTT.

The chain couples TRBV2 to TRBJ1-2; TRBD1 matches 8 bases. The CDR3 sequence is 13 residues long. Trimming took 6 bases from V and 6 from J; bases not matched to a gene: 6. Germline-derived CDR1 and CDR2 are SNHLY and FYNNEI. In DNA form, the CDR3 reads TGTGCCAGCAGGACAGGGGTCGGGGATGGCTACACCTTC. Residues: CASRTGVGDGYTF.

The chain recombines TRBV6-1 with TRBJ2-7, with a possible D match to TRBD1 (5 bases). Trimming pared 1 base from V and 2 bases from J, leaving 9 bases between. CDR3 length equals 14 residues. Germline CDR1 and CDR2: MNHNS and SASEGT. The CDR3 nucleotides read TGTGCCAGCAGTGAAGAGGGGTTCACCTACGAGCAGTACTTC. Its protein is CASSEEGFTYEQYF.

This clone was seen only once. The chain employs TRBV4-1 and TRBJ1-4; D might be TRBD1 (5 bases). The V gene's germline CDR1 is MGHRA and CDR2 YSYEKL. V lost 0 bases and J lost 0, with 17 bases in between. This CDR3 comprises 19 residues. The CDR3 protein is CASSQDRGHQLPTNEKLFF. CDR3 bases: TGCGCCAGCAGCCAAGATCGCGGACACCAGCTTCCAACTAATGAAAAACTGTTTTTT.

The V call is TRBV6-1, the J call TRBJ1-2, with D possibly matching TRBD1 (6 bases). Trimming removed 2 bases from V and 6 bases from J, with 16 bases in between. The CDR3 is made up of 15 amino acids. Germline loops: CDR1 MNHNS, CDR2 SASEGT. CDR3 DNA sequence: TGTGCCAGCAGTGAACTTGGGGCAGGGGCGGATGGCTACACCTTC. Translation gives CASSELGAGADGYTF.

This clone was recorded only once. The chain is built from TRBV6-6 and TRBJ2-1; D possibly corresponds to TRBD2 (7 bases). The ends were cut back, 4 bases at V and 2 bases at J, with 12 bases in the middle. Germline values: CDR1 MNHNY, CDR2 SVGAGI (reference sequence). The CDR3 spans 15 residues. The chain's CDR3 is CASSSTGGPYNEQFF. For the CDR3, the DNA is TGTGCCAGCAGTTCCACGGGGGGCCCCTACAATGAGCAGTTCTTC.

This sequence joins TRBV4-3 and TRBJ1-3; the D is unclear. Deletions cut 1 base from V and 0 bases from J, with 13 bases between. Germline CDR1 is LGHNA and CDR2 is YSLEER. The CDR3 runs 17 residues. Here the CDR3 DNA reads TGCGCCAGCAGCCAAGGACCGGACCGGGCCTCTGGAAACACCATATATTTT. Protein: CASSQGPDRASGNTIYF.

This chain joins TRBV12-5 and TRBJ1-1; the D is unclear. From germline, CDR1 is LGHNT and CDR2 FRNRAP. The length of the CDR3 is 11 residues. V dropped 7 bases and J dropped 8 bases, with 11 bases sitting between them. CDR3 amino acids: CASAKYPEAFF. The CDR3 coding sequence is TGTGCTAGTGCTAAGTACCCGGAAGCTTTCTTT.

V and J are TRBV7-9 and TRBJ2-3, with 14 positions matching TRBD2. The trim removed 4 bases at V and 2 bases at J, leaving 5 bases unmatched. The CDR3 length is 17 residues. In germline, CDR1 is SEHNR, CDR2 FQNEAQ (reference sequence). The CDR3 coding sequence is TGTGCCAGCAGCTCGAGACTAGCGGGGGGGACCACAGATACGCAGTATTTT. Translating gives CASSSRLAGGTTDTQYF.

The chain couples TRBV6-1 to TRBJ2-3, with 7 bases lining up with TRBD2. This CDR3 spans 14 amino acids. V shed 9 bases and J 2 bases; nucleotides not matched to a gene: 8. Per the germline V gene, CDR1 is MNHNS and CDR2 is SASEGT. The DNA of the CDR3 is TGTGCCAGTATATCGGGACTAAACACAGATACGCAGTATTTT. The encoded protein is CASISGLNTDTQYF.

The chain couples TRBV5-4 to TRBJ2-1; 9 bases map to TRBD1. The CDR3 is 16 amino acids. J gave up 6 bases and V 2 bases, and 9 bases lay outside the gene matches. Germline V gene lookup returns CDR1 SGHNT and CDR2 YYREEE (reference sequence). The CDR3 coding sequence is TGTGCCAGCAGCTTACAGCTAGGGACAGGGCTCAATGAGCAGTTCTTC. It encodes CASSLQLGTGLNEQFF.

This chain's CDR3 is CASSFRDRGRGYTF. The CDR3 nucleotides are TGTGCCAGCAGTTTCCGTGACAGGGGTCGTGGCTACACCTTC. The chain is built from TRBV28 and TRBJ1-2, with 8 bases fitting TRBD1. The CDR3 extends over 14 amino acids. Germline loops: CDR1 MDHEN, CDR2 SYDVKM. With V trimmed by 3 bases and J by 7 bases, 7 bases remained unmatched.

The V and J genes are TRBV5-3 and TRBJ2-7; no definite D call. TRBV5-3 is an open reading frame, and its role is uncertain. The CDR3 totals 12 residues. Trimming took off 8 bases at V and 4 bases at J, with 13 bases between the two ends. CDR3 DNA: TGTGCCAGCAGCCGAGCCACGTACGAGCAGTACTTC. This codes for CASSRATYEQYF.

This rearrangement joins TRBV7-2 to TRBJ2-6; 8 bases agree with TRBD2. CDR3 size: 19 residues. Germline loops: CDR1 SGHTA, CDR2 FQGNSA. Unmatched junction bases numbered 9, after V lost 2 bases and J lost 0 bases. CDR3 residues: CASSLRVVAGLSGANVLTF. CDR3 nucleotide sequence: TGTGCCAGCAGCTTACGGGTGGTAGCGGGGCTCTCTGGGGCCAACGTCCTGACTTTC.

This clone was seen just once. The chain couples TRBV6-6 to TRBJ1-2; no definite D call. Trimming left V 2 bases short and J 7 bases short, with 11 bases between. The CDR3 covers 13 residues. From germline, CDR1 is MNHNY and CDR2 SVGAGI (reference sequence). CDR3 region: CASSYMAHGGYTF. The CDR3 nucleotides are TGTGCCAGCAGTTACATGGCCCACGGTGGCTACACCTTC.

The chain has TRBV12-5 and TRBJ2-3, with 8 bases fitting TRBD1. The CDR3 totals 16 residues. Germline V gene lookup returns CDR1 LGHNT and CDR2 FRNRAP. The V gene end was trimmed by 2 bases and the J gene end by 3 bases; junction bases not matched to a gene: 7. The CDR3 DNA is TGTGCTAGTGGTTTGTCGCAGGGGGCGCCGACAGATACGCAGTATTTT. Residues: CASGLSQGAPTDTQYF.

This clone was detected once. The CDR3 DNA reads TGTGCCCCCCGTTGCGCGGACAATCCCTCCTACGAGCAGTACTTC. Translated: CAPRCADNPSYEQYF. J is TRBJ2-7 and V is TRBV13; D possibly corresponds to TRBD1 (5 bases). The V and J ends lost 11 bases and 0 bases respectively, with 20 bases between them. This CDR3 is built from 15 residues. CDR1 and CDR2 from the germline V gene are PRHDT and FYEKMQ (reference sequence). Using reference TRBV13 and TRBJ2-7 for the parts outside the CDR3, the full variable domain is AAGVIQSPRHLIKEKRETATLKCYPIPRHDTVYWYQQGPGQDPQFLISFYEKMQSDKGSIPDRFSAQQFSDYHSELNMSSLELGDSALYFCAPRCADNPSYEQYFGPGTRLTVT.

The gene calls are TRBV6-5 and TRBJ1-4, with D possibly TRBD1 on 5 matching bases. Trimming took 8 bases from V and 7 from J, leaving 20 bases between them. This CDR3 is built from 15 residues. Germline V gives CDR1 MNHEY, CDR2 SVGAGI. CDR3 residues: CASRRVFGTFEKLFF. The CDR3 region has the DNA TGTGCCAGCCGACGCGTGTTCGGGACCTTTGAAAAACTGTTTTTT.

The chain employs TRBV9 and TRBJ2-2, with TRBD2 matching over 8 bases. CDR1 and CDR2 from the germline V gene are SGDLS and YYNGEE. Trimming removed 0 bases from V and 5 bases from J; junction bases left unmatched: 6. CDR3 length equals 16 residues. CDR3 nucleotides: TGTGCCAGCAGCGTAGGGCCAGCGGGGGCAACCGGGGAGCTGTTTTTT. Encoded protein: CASSVGPAGATGELFF.

The chain employs TRBV28 and TRBJ2-5; 7 nucleotides align to TRBD1. In germline, CDR1 is MDHEN, CDR2 SYDVKM. CDR3 length: 15 amino acids. Unmatched junction bases numbered 9, after V lost 2 bases and J lost 6 bases. CDR3 loop: CASSLEGARSKTQYF. The DNA for the CDR3 is TGTGCCAGCAGTTTAGAGGGGGCGCGTTCAAAGACCCAGTACTTC.

The rearrangement links TRBV2 to TRBJ2-5; tentatively, D is TRBD2 (6 bases). Germline V gives CDR1 SNHLY, CDR2 FYNNEI. With 8 bases removed from V and 5 bases from J, the gap between germline ends came to 24 bases. The CDR3 loop spans 16 amino acids. DNA for the CDR3: TGTGCCAGCGTGCCGACTTATTCGAGGGCGGGGGAGACCCAGTACTTC. Protein product: CASVPTYSRAGETQYF.

The V gene is TRBV15, the J gene TRBJ2-5; D not certain. CDR3 length equals 13 residues. Trimming cost V 1 base and J 5 bases, with 8 bases left between them. Germline CDR1 is LNHNV and CDR2 is YYDKDF (reference sequence). As DNA, the CDR3 is TGTGCCACCAGCAGAGGGGGTTCGGAGACCCAGTACTTC. It encodes CATSRGGSETQYF.

The CDR3 DNA follows: TGTGCCAGCTCATCCCTTCTAGCGGGGGCTCAAGAGACCCAGTACTTC. Amino acid sequence: CASSSLLAGAQETQYF. The rearrangement uses TRBV18 and TRBJ2-5; 10 bases are a match to TRBD2. From germline, CDR1 is KGHSH and CDR2 LQKENI. The CDR3 sequence is 16 residues long. With V trimmed by 5 bases and J by 2 bases, 8 bases remained unmatched.

V and J are TRBV7-2 and TRBJ2-2; TRBD1 agrees at 7 bases. The trim removed 6 bases at V and 3 bases at J, leaving 4 bases unmatched. The CDR3 runs to 14 residues. Germline V gene lookup returns CDR1 SGHTA and CDR2 FQGNSA. CDR3 sequence (DNA): TGTGCCAGCAGAGGGGACAGACACACCGGGGAGCTGTTTTTT. Translating gives CASRGDRHTGELFF.

This chain links TRBV11-2 with TRBJ2-7; the match to TRBD1 covers 8 bases. Germline values: CDR1 SGHAT, CDR2 FQNNGV. V shed 3 bases and J 6 bases; nucleotides not matched to a gene: 10. The CDR3 is made up of 15 amino acids. The CDR3 DNA reads TGTGCCAGCAGCTTGTTTACAGGGGGTTCGGGCGAGCAGTACTTC. Its protein product is CASSLFTGGSGEQYF.